The 28 T cell receptor beta chains presented below share a single source sample, sequenced in a study of T cells after yellow fever vaccination. TCRdb used MiXCR to reprocess the 5' RACE reads, holding one entry per CDR3 protein. The sample holds hundreds of thousands of distinct CDR3 sequences; about 5.2% are singletons and the top ten take roughly 3.3%. The source was CD4+ T cells sorted from PBMCs, collected on the day of the yellow fever booster vaccination. The source of these receptors is a man aged 18 to 35 who received the YFV17D yellow fever vaccine.

There are a few counts of this clonotype. The chain links TRBV27 to TRBJ2-5; D is possibly TRBD1 or TRBD2 (6 bases each). Germline loops: CDR1 MNHEY, CDR2 SMNVEV (reference sequence). The CDR3 loop spans 12 amino acids. V was cut by 3 bases and J by 7 bases, with 9 bases left in between. This chain's CDR3 is CASSFKGGTQYF. CDR3 DNA sequence: TGTGCCAGCAGTTTTAAGGGGGGGACCCAGTACTTC.

The chain combines TRBV2 with TRBJ1-1, with TRBD1 identical over 10 bases. Germline CDR1 is SNHLY and CDR2 is FYNNEI. CDR3 size: 12 residues. V shed 8 bases, J shed 6 bases, and the junction held 3 bases outside the gene matches. The CDR3 here is CASRDRGPEAFF. The CDR3 DNA reads as TGTGCCAGCCGGGACAGGGGACCTGAAGCTTTCTTT.

V and J are TRBV4-1 and TRBJ1-6, with D possibly matching TRBD1 (5 bases). Between the trimmed V and J ends, which lost 3 bases and 7 bases, there was a span of 19 bases. This CDR3 region has 17 residues. Germline values: CDR1 MGHRA, CDR2 YSYEKL. CDR3 sequence (DNA): TGCGCCAGCAGCCATCCCGCCCGCACAGGAAGGAATTCACCCCTCCACTTT. This encodes CASSHPARTGRNSPLHF.

J is TRBJ2-5 and V is TRBV10-2; 9 bases are a match to TRBD1. The CDR3 is made up of 16 amino acids. V lost 8 bases to trimming and J lost 1 base; unmatched junction nucleotides: 11. The germline CDR1 and CDR2 sequences are WSHSY and SAAADI. CDR3 protein: CASVQGAPRIQETQYF. CDR3 in DNA: TGCGCCAGCGTACAGGGGGCCCCCCGTATCCAAGAGACCCAGTACTTC.

This clonotype was detected only a few times. The V and J genes are TRBV5-1 and TRBJ2-7, with a possible D match to TRBD1 (5 bases). V was pared by 0 bases and J by 2 bases, with 12 bases between. The CDR3 length is 15 residues. Germline CDR1 is SGHRS and CDR2 is YFSETQ. The CDR3 here is CASSLATDSAYEQYF. CDR3 in DNA: TGCGCCAGCAGCTTGGCCACCGACAGTGCCTACGAGCAGTACTTC.

V gene TRBV29-1 combines with J gene TRBJ2-3; 8 bases align to TRBD2. The V and J ends lost 4 bases and 2 bases, in that order; junction bases with no gene match: 5. CDR1 is SQVTM, CDR2 ANQGSEA, per germline. This CDR3 region has 14 residues. The DNA for the CDR3 is TGCAGCGTTGGAGGCGGGGGGTCCACAGATACGCAGTATTTT. This gives the protein CSVGGGGSTDTQYF.

This rearrangement joins TRBV5-1 to TRBJ2-3; D unresolved. The germline V and J ends were trimmed by 0 bases and 4 bases, with 15 bases remaining between them. Germline V gives CDR1 SGHRS, CDR2 YFSETQ. This CDR3 is built from 16 residues. Here the CDR3 reads CASSLALNSLADTQYF. CDR3 coding DNA: TGCGCCAGCAGCTTGGCCCTGAACAGCTTGGCAGATACGCAGTATTTT.

The chain employs TRBV20-1 and TRBJ1-2; D is undetermined. Trimming took 5 bases from V and 0 from J, leaving 10 bases between them. CDR1 DFQATT and CDR2 SNEGSKA come from the germline V gene (reference sequence). The CDR3 extends over 13 amino acids. CDR3 in DNA: TGCAGTGCTCCGGAGATAGCTAACTATGGCTACACCTTC. It codes for CSAPEIANYGYTF.

This clonotype was counted a few times. V is TRBV7-9 and J is TRBJ2-7, with 9 bases matching TRBD1. The CDR3 is made up of 12 amino acids. Germline assignment: CDR1 SEHNR and CDR2 FQNEAQ (reference sequence). The V and J ends lost 5 bases and 10 bases, in that order; junction bases with no gene match: 6. The CDR3 DNA reads as TGTGCCAGCAGCGGAGCACAGGGGGCCCAGTACGTC. This codes for CASSGAQGAQYV.

The J gene is TRBJ2-3, the V gene TRBV6-4; TRBD2 matches at 10 bases. J gave up 6 bases and V 6 bases, and 9 bases lay outside the gene matches. Germline-derived CDR1 and CDR2 are MRHNA and SNTAGT. This CDR3 is 15 amino acids long. The CDR3 DNA sequence: TGTGCCAGCAGAATTAGCGGGGGGCCAGATGATACGCAGTATTTT. Translated, it gives CASRISGGPDDTQYF.

The genes are TRBV4-3 and TRBJ1-1; the D is unclear. The ends were cut back, 0 bases at V and 0 bases at J, with 5 bases in the middle. The CDR3 covers 14 residues. Germline V CDR1 and CDR2: LGHNA, YSLEER. The chain's CDR3 is CASSQERLNTEAFF. CDR3 in DNA: TGCGCCAGCAGCCAAGAGCGGTTGAACACTGAAGCTTTCTTT.

This chain connects TRBV4-3 to TRBJ2-7; no definite D call. Trimming shortened V by 0 bases and J by 2 bases, and 11 bases separated the two germline ends. Germline V CDR1 and CDR2: LGHNA, YSLEER. The length of the CDR3 is 15 residues. CDR3 nucleotides: TGCGCCAGCAGCCAAGAAGGTGGGCAGACCTACGAGCAGTACTTC. Translation gives CASSQEGGQTYEQYF.

This clonotype was counted many times. CDR3 in DNA: TGTGCCAGCAGCTACAGACAGGGGAACTACGAGCAGTACTTC. As protein: CASSYRQGNYEQYF. The chain employs TRBV7-9 and TRBJ2-7; 8 positions agree with TRBD1. Germline loops: CDR1 SEHNR, CDR2 FQNEAQ (reference sequence). This CDR3 contains 14 residues. The V and J ends lost 4 bases and 3 bases, in that order; junction bases with no gene match: 5.

This clonotype has ten or more counts. This sequence joins TRBV21-1 and TRBJ2-7; the DNA was not used to check the table's D call, TRBD1. TRBV21-1 is recorded as a pseudogene. The CDR3 length is 17 residues. The CDR3 loop reads CASSKAGGTESSYEQYV. As DNA, the CDR3 is TGTGCCAGCAGCAAAGCAGGGGGGACAGAGAGCTCCTACGAGCAGTACGTC.

The chain links TRBV28 to TRBJ2-7, with 12 bases identical to TRBD1. V dropped 6 bases and J dropped 9; count of bases not matched to a gene: 3. This CDR3 is built from 12 residues. Germline V CDR1 and CDR2: MDHEN, SYDVKM. The CDR3 DNA sequence: TGTGCCAGCAGCCTGGGACAGGGGGCGCAGTACGTC. Its protein is CASSLGQGAQYV.

This clonotype was recorded at least ten times. CDR3 amino acids: CAWNVLINSPLHF. The CDR3 DNA sequence: TGTGCCTGGAACGTCCTGATTAATTCACCCCTCCACTTT. V usage is TRBV30 and J usage is TRBJ1-6; D ambiguous. CDR1 is GTSNPN, CDR2 SVGIG, per germline (reference sequence). The CDR3 has 13 amino acids. Trimming cost V 4 bases and J 6 bases, with 10 bases left between them.

V gene TRBV25-1 combines with J gene TRBJ2-3; TRBD1 matches 7 bases. CDR3 length: 16 residues. V trimming: 8 bases; J trimming: 1 base; junction bases outside the gene matches: 12. Germline loops: CDR1 MGHDK, CDR2 SYGVNS. The CDR3 is CASGHTAGGGTDTQYF. The CDR3 DNA follows: TGTGCCAGCGGGCACACCGCAGGGGGAGGCACAGATACGCAGTATTTT.

This clonotype was counted at least ten times. The chain has TRBV12-3 or TRBV12-4 and TRBJ1-4; D not certain. The CDR3 runs to 14 residues. Trimming left V 6 bases short and J 0 bases short, with 8 bases between. CDR3 amino acids: CASSPTATNEKLFF. The CDR3 coding sequence is TGTGCCAGCAGCCCCACAGCAACTAATGAAAAACTGTTTTTT.

This chain links TRBV10-3 with TRBJ2-3, with a weak D call TRBD1 (5 bases). Per germline, CDR1 ENHRY and CDR2 SYGVKD. With 6 bases removed from V and 2 bases from J, the gap between germline ends came to 15 bases. The CDR3 runs 15 residues. The CDR3: CAIRQRRGATDTQYF. CDR3 coding DNA: TGTGCCATCAGGCAAAGACGTGGGGCCACAGATACGCAGTATTTT.

The V call is TRBV6-5, the J call TRBJ1-1; D is uncertain. The germline gives CDR1 MNHEY, CDR2 SVGAGI. CDR3 length: 16 residues. Trimming took off 3 bases at V and 2 bases at J, with 16 bases between the two ends. The CDR3 loop is CASSYRVGKENTEAFF. The CDR3 nucleotides read TGTGCCAGCAGTTATAGGGTGGGAAAGGAAAACACTGAAGCTTTCTTT.

This clonotype has just a few counts. The chain is built from TRBV20-1 and TRBJ1-1; a weak D match, TRBD1 (5 bases). With 4 bases removed from V and 1 base from J, the gap between germline ends came to 10 bases. Germline V gives CDR1 DFQATT, CDR2 SNEGSKA (reference sequence). The CDR3 sequence is 13 residues long. DNA of the CDR3: TGCAGTGCTACGGGGGTGGGGAACACTGAAGCTTTCTTT. Protein: CSATGVGNTEAFF.

This clonotype has only a few counts. The chain has TRBV12-3 or TRBV12-4 and TRBJ1-6, with 7 bases that match TRBD1. CDR3 length: 15 amino acids. The J segment lost 7 bases and the V segment lost 2 bases, leaving 5 bases of the junction unmatched. CDR3 bases: TGTGCCAGCAGTTTATCCGAGACAGGGAATTCACCCCTCCACTTT. It codes for CASSLSETGNSPLHF.

This clonotype turned up a few times. The chain joins TRBV9 to TRBJ1-5; unclear D gene. V gave up 2 bases and J gave up 1 base, with 4 bases separating them. The V gene's germline CDR1 is SGDLS and CDR2 YYNGEE. The CDR3 runs 13 residues. Written as DNA, the CDR3 is TGTGCCAGCAGCGTGGGAAGCAATCAGCCCCAGCATTTT. Its protein product is CASSVGSNQPQHF.

V and J are TRBV6-5 and TRBJ2-7, with D perhaps TRBD1 (6 bases). Trimming removed 6 bases at V and 4 bases at J, with 22 bases between. CDR3 size: 16 residues. CDR1 is MNHEY, CDR2 SVGAGI, per germline. The CDR3 bases are TGTGCCAGCAGAAGATACCTCGGGACAAAGAATTACGAGCAGTACGTC. Translation: CASRRYLGTKNYEQYV.

This chain links TRBV20-1 with TRBJ1-5, with TRBD1 matching 10 bases. J gave up 5 bases and V 3 bases, and 7 bases lay outside the gene matches. CDR3 length: 15 amino acids. Germline CDR1 and CDR2: DFQATT and SNEGSKA (reference sequence). This CDR3 reads CSASGTGQGYQPQHF. The CDR3 nucleotides read TGCAGTGCTAGTGGGACGGGACAGGGGTATCAGCCCCAGCATTTT.

The V call is TRBV9, the J call TRBJ1-1; D perhaps matches TRBD1 (5 bases). Germline lookup yields CDR1 SGDLS and CDR2 YYNGEE. This CDR3 contains 14 residues. Trimming took off 0 bases at V and 8 bases at J, with 14 bases between the two ends. The CDR3 nucleotides read TGTGCCAGCAGCGTAGGACAGCTCGACGGAGAAGCTTTCTTT. As protein: CASSVGQLDGEAFF. Together with reference TRBV9 and TRBJ1-1, the CDR3 gives the full variable domain: DSGVTQTPKHLITATGQRVTLRCSPRSGDLSVYWYQQSLDQGLQFLIQYYNGEERAKGNILERFSAQQFPDLHSELNLSSLELGDSALYFCASSVGQLDGEAFFGQGTRLTVV.

There are a few counts of this clonotype. The V gene is TRBV20-1, the J gene TRBJ1-1, with a tentative D call TRBD1 (6 bases). The germline gives CDR1 DFQATT, CDR2 SNEGSKA (reference sequence). Deletions cut 6 bases from V and 0 bases from J, with 14 bases between. This CDR3 has 14 amino acids. CDR3 DNA: TGCAGTGCCAATGAGGGGGGGTTGAACACTGAAGCTTTCTTT. Protein product: CSANEGGLNTEAFF.

The V gene is TRBV28, the J gene TRBJ2-5; no clear D. CDR1 is MDHEN, CDR2 SYDVKM, per germline. This CDR3 region has 14 residues. V was pared by 2 bases and J by 2 bases, with 9 bases between. CDR3 coding DNA: TGTGCCAGCAGTTTACTGGCGAGGCAAGAGACCCAGTACTTC. Encoded protein: CASSLLARQETQYF.